This T cell receptor (beta chain) was found in a study of T-cell reconstitution after alpha-beta-depleted transplantation in children. The study, taken as a whole, reports: After one year, T-cell counts and TCRbeta diversity mostly came from new T cells. As was reported, about two months after transplant, alpha-beta T cells came from several hundred expanded graft clones.

The J segment lost 4 bases and the V segment lost 1 base, leaving 2 bases of the junction unmatched. This CDR3 region has 15 residues. Germline CDR1 is SEHNR and CDR2 is FQNEAQ (reference sequence). This clonotype was seen more than once but under ten times. Its antigen is unidentified. Unique molecular identifiers were incorporated during preparation of the TCRbeta library. TCRdb called the PCR reads again in MiXCR, with one record for every CDR3 protein. This table holds some 120,000 distinct CDR3 sequences, 10% found once. This sample comprised PBMCs, obtained before TCRalphabeta/CD19-depleted stem cell transplant. The chain combines TRBV7-9 with TRBJ2-4, with 9 bases aligning to TRBD1. The TCR comes from a boy between 2 and 15 years old with acute lymphoblastic leukemia, due to receive a stem cell transplant. CDR3 nucleotides: TGTGCCAGCAGCTTAGGCGGGACAGGGAAAAACATTCAGTACTTC. As protein: CASSLGGTGKNIQYF.